A selection of T cell receptor beta chains follows, all from one sample in a study of Graves' ophthalmopathy and Graves' hyperthyroidism. Each CDR3 protein gets one entry after TCRdb re-called the multiplex PCR reads with MiXCR. Of almost 400,000 distinct CDR3 sequences in the sample, approximately 20% were seen once. Sequencing used peripheral blood. These receptors all stem from a woman aged 18-29 years with Graves' ophthalmopathy. CDR3s include the opening cysteine and the closing phenylalanine or tryptophan. A D gene is named only where the DNA matches it firmly. Some rows have no size entry. The others give once, few or many, or a class for an expanded clone.

abundance: many
len: 16
d_gene: -
j_gene: TRBJ2-2
v_gene: TRBV11-1
CDR3aa: CASSLVAGSLTGELFF
CDR3nt: TGTGCCAGCAGCTTAGTTGCCGGGTCGTTAACCGGGGAGCTGTTTTTT

abundance: many
len: 15
d_gene: -
j_gene: TRBJ2-7
v_gene: TRBV28
CDR3aa: CASTPGGGGSYEQYF
CDR3nt: TGTGCCAGCACCCCCGGAGGGGGAGGCTCCTACGAGCAGTACTTC

abundance: -
len: 13
d_gene: -
j_gene: TRBJ1-1
v_gene: TRBV12-3/TRBV12-4
CDR3aa: CASSFFQRGEAFF
CDR3nt: TGTGCCAGCAGTTTCTTCCAGAGAGGTGAAGCTTTCTTT

abundance: many
len: 14
d_gene: -
j_gene: TRBJ1-5
v_gene: TRBV7-2
CDR3aa: CASSFTGYNQPQHF
CDR3nt: TGTGCCAGCAGCTTTACAGGGTACAATCAGCCCCAGCATTTT

abundance: many
len: 15
d_gene: TRBD1
j_gene: TRBJ2-5
v_gene: TRBV28
CDR3aa: CASSSTGGIQETQYF
CDR3nt: TGTGCCAGCAGTTCAACAGGGGGTATACAAGAGACCCAGTACTTC

abundance: many
len: 14
d_gene: TRBD2
j_gene: TRBJ2-7
v_gene: TRBV11-2
CDR3aa: CASSSTSGRDEQYF
CDR3nt: TGTGCCAGCAGCTCGACTAGCGGGAGGGACGAGCAGTACTTC

abundance: many
len: 16
d_gene: TRBD2
j_gene: TRBJ2-3
v_gene: TRBV6-1
CDR3aa: CASSEISGGAEDTQYF
CDR3nt: TGTGCCAGCAGTGAAATTAGCGGGGGGGCTGAAGATACGCAGTATTTT

abundance: -
len: 16
d_gene: TRBD2
j_gene: TRBJ2-5
v_gene: TRBV11-1
CDR3aa: CASSFGLAGRSGAQYF
CDR3nt: TGTGCCAGCAGCTTCGGACTAGCGGGGCGATCTGGGGCCCAGTACTTC

abundance: once
len: 13
d_gene: -
j_gene: TRBJ1-1
v_gene: TRBV7-3
CDR3aa: CASSDTANTEAFF
CDR3nt: TGTGCCAGCAGTGATACAGCGAACACTGAAGCTTTCTTT

abundance: many
len: 16
d_gene: -
j_gene: TRBJ2-7
v_gene: TRBV5-1
CDR3aa: CASSLEPPPVGQEQYF
CDR3nt: TGCGCCAGCAGCTTGGAACCCCCCCCCGTGGGGCAGGAGCAGTACTTC

abundance: many
len: 13
d_gene: -
j_gene: TRBJ2-7
v_gene: TRBV6-1
CDR3aa: CASTNRGGYEQYF
CDR3nt: TGTGCCAGCACTAATAGGGGCGGTTACGAGCAGTACTTC

abundance: -
len: 15
d_gene: -
j_gene: TRBJ2-2
v_gene: TRBV6-2/TRBV6-3
CDR3aa: CASSYLRGNTGELFF
CDR3nt: TGTGCCAGCAGTTACCTGAGGGGTAACACCGGGGAGCTGTTTTTT

abundance: many
len: 14
d_gene: -
j_gene: TRBJ2-6
v_gene: TRBV6-2/TRBV6-3
CDR3aa: CASSVSSGANVLTF
CDR3nt: TGTGCCAGCAGTGTGAGCTCTGGGGCCAACGTCCTGACTTTC

abundance: many
len: 16
d_gene: TRBD1
j_gene: TRBJ2-2
v_gene: TRBV10-3
CDR3aa: CAISEPGQGAGGELFF
CDR3nt: TGTGCCATCAGTGAACCCGGACAGGGGGCGGGCGGGGAGCTGTTTTTT

abundance: many
len: 16
d_gene: -
j_gene: TRBJ2-3
v_gene: TRBV28
CDR3aa: CASSFALGVSTDTQYF
CDR3nt: TGTGCCAGCAGTTTTGCTCTGGGTGTGAGCACAGATACGCAGTATTTT

abundance: many
len: 13
d_gene: TRBD1
j_gene: TRBJ2-2
v_gene: TRBV6-5
CDR3aa: CASSWTGSGELFF
CDR3nt: TGTGCCAGCAGTTGGACAGGTTCCGGGGAGCTGTTTTTT

abundance: many
len: 17
d_gene: -
j_gene: TRBJ2-2
v_gene: TRBV11-2
CDR3aa: CASSSRPGTANTGELFF
CDR3nt: TGTGCCAGCAGCTCACGACCCGGGACGGCAAACACCGGGGAGCTGTTTTTT

abundance: many
len: 16
d_gene: TRBD2
j_gene: TRBJ2-2
v_gene: TRBV11-2
CDR3aa: CASSAQRGAKSGELFF
CDR3nt: TGTGCCAGCAGCGCCCAGCGGGGGGCGAAGTCCGGGGAGCTGTTTTTT

abundance: many
len: 13
d_gene: -
j_gene: TRBJ2-7
v_gene: TRBV6-1
CDR3aa: CASSPPGSGEQYF
CDR3nt: TGTGCCAGCAGTCCCCCGGGGAGCGGCGAGCAGTACTTC

abundance: -
len: 15
d_gene: -
j_gene: TRBJ1-3
v_gene: TRBV5-5
CDR3aa: CASSFSGNRGNTIYF
CDR3nt: TGTGCCAGCAGCTTCTCCGGGAACCGCGGAAACACCATATATTTT

abundance: many
len: 13
d_gene: -
j_gene: TRBJ1-2
v_gene: TRBV5-6
CDR3aa: CASSSGQPYVYTF
CDR3nt: TGTGCCAGCAGCTCCGGACAGCCCTACGTATACACCTTC

abundance: many
len: 13
d_gene: -
j_gene: TRBJ2-7
v_gene: TRBV19
CDR3aa: CASRRTGAFEQYF
CDR3nt: TGTGCCAGTAGAAGGACGGGAGCGTTCGAGCAGTACTTC

abundance: many
len: 15
d_gene: -
j_gene: TRBJ1-5
v_gene: TRBV6-2/TRBV6-3
CDR3aa: CASSFISGGNQPQHF
CDR3nt: TGTGCCAGCAGTTTTATATCAGGGGGCAATCAGCCCCAGCATTTT

abundance: -
len: 12
d_gene: -
j_gene: TRBJ2-5
v_gene: TRBV6-1
CDR3aa: CASSGSTSEPGF
CDR3nt: TGTGCCAGCAGTGGATCAACGTCGGAACCAGGGTTC

abundance: many
len: 16
d_gene: -
j_gene: TRBJ1-2
v_gene: TRBV11-2
CDR3aa: CASSSEGGGGNYGYTF
CDR3nt: TGTGCCAGCAGCTCCGAAGGAGGTGGGGGCAACTATGGCTACACCTTC

abundance: many
len: 13
d_gene: -
j_gene: TRBJ1-2
v_gene: TRBV7-2
CDR3aa: CASSKGLGYGYTF
CDR3nt: TGTGCCAGCAGCAAGGGACTTGGCTATGGCTACACCTTC